The 6 T cell receptor beta chains listed next were all sequenced from one sample in a study of CD8+ T cells in alopecia areata. After isolation, RNA underwent reverse transcription to generate cDNA as the sequencing template. Assay: immunoSEQ multiplex PCR; the TCRdb copy retains only in-frame clones and omits some. The sample has approximately 180,000 clones; roughly 50% are singletons. The treatment denotes: oral pan-JAK inhibitor, 5-10 mg twice daily. The specimen was CD8+ T cells sorted from blood, collected at week 24, from a patient treated with tofacitinib. The receptors shown here come from a human donor with alopecia areata.

As to this clone: Within the sample, other DNA sequences also encode this same CDR3. CDR3 in DNA: TGTGCCAGCAGCCAGGGACAGGGGGCCTACGAGCAGTACTTC. Translating it yields CASSQGQGAYEQYF. The V call is TRBV5-6, the J call TRBJ2-7; 11 nucleotides line up with TRBD1. The CDR3 has 14 amino acids. CDR1 and CDR2 (germline): SGHDT, YYEEEE. Trimming at V came to 4 bases and at J to 2 bases, leaving 2 bases not matched to a gene.

This clone was picked up a small number of times. The CDR3 loop is CSVLDNTNYGYTF. The CDR3, as DNA: TGCAGCGTTCTGGACAACACTAACTATGGCTACACCTTC. The chain is built from TRBV29-1 and TRBJ1-2; tentative D call: TRBD1 (5 bases). Looked up from germline, CDR1 is SQVTM and CDR2 is ANQGSEA. The CDR3 runs to 13 residues. Trimming cost V 5 bases and J 0 bases, with 10 bases left between them.

The chain uses TRBV5-1 and TRBJ1-2, with 8 bases identical to TRBD1. This CDR3 spans 15 amino acids. Trimming took 4 bases from V and 3 from J; bases not matched to a gene: 8. Germline assignment: CDR1 SGHRS and CDR2 YFSETQ. The CDR3 nucleotides are TGCGCCAGCAGCCTACGTGCAGGGGGCGACTATGGCTACACCTTC. It yields the protein CASSLRAGGDYGYTF.

The V and J genes are TRBV10-2 and TRBJ1-2; D unclear. V was trimmed by 8 bases and J by 3 bases, leaving 16 bases between them. The CDR3 length is 14 residues. The germline V gene encodes CDR1 WSHSY and CDR2 SAAADI. CDR3 sequence (DNA): TGCGCCAGCGGGCCAGGCTCATGGGACTATGGCTACACCTTC. Protein: CASGPGSWDYGYTF.

The chain has TRBV15 and TRBJ2-1; 9 nucleotides agree with TRBD1. Per the germline V gene, CDR1 is LNHNV and CDR2 is YYDKDF (reference sequence). J was trimmed by 5 bases and V by 3 bases; bases with no gene match: 8. The CDR3 is 16 residues long. DNA of the CDR3: TGTGCCACCAGCAGCCTGGACAGGGGAGGAGACAATGAGCAGTTCTTC. It specifies CATSSLDRGGDNEQFF.

This clone was counted only a few times. The rearrangement uses TRBV19 and TRBJ2-1, with TRBD2 matching over 8 bases. The junction had 8 bases not matched to a gene; V was cut back by 7 bases and J by 6 bases. Germline V CDR1 and CDR2: LNHDA, SQIVND (reference sequence). The CDR3 runs to 14 residues. The CDR3 here is CASNPGGSGNEQFF. The DNA for the CDR3 is TGTGCCAGTAATCCGGGGGGGTCAGGCAATGAGCAGTTCTTC.